This T cell receptor beta chain was retrieved from a study of cytomegalovirus exposure and HLA in healthy donors. General observations from the study: TCR beta chain V- and J-gene trimming was linked, in a later analysis, to a missense variant in DCLRE1C. The authors excluded some V segments, including TRBV6-2 and TRBV6-3, as indistinguishable. Reported performance of the classifier showed diagnosis of cytomegalovirus status with high specificity and sensitivity. Prior analysis indicated that the majority of TCR beta V segments exhibited productivity approximately 87% or approximately 30% of the time.

Germline CDR1 reads LNHDA; CDR2 reads SQIVND (reference sequence). The CDR3 is 15 residues long. Losses at the gene ends were 3 bases for V and 1 base for J; bases not matched to a gene: 3. A note on this clone: Its specificity is not known.

Use of 60 Vbeta and 13 Jbeta primers characterized the PCR. Sequencing was performed with immunoSEQ multiplex PCR; in TCRdb, only in-frame clones are kept and a portion is missing. The data show about 200,000 clones, with about 70% seen just once and over 1.5% held by the top ten. Material: PBMCs. The genes are TRBV19 and TRBJ1-5; 7 positions agree with TRBD1. The sequence was obtained from a woman in her 30s in good health and CMV-seronegative. The CDR3 nucleotides read TGTGCCAGTAGTATGACAGGGTTGAGCAATCAGCCCCAGCATTTT. Amino acids: CASSMTGLSNQPQHF.